This T cell receptor (beta chain) was sequenced in a study of T-cell reconstitution after alpha-beta-depleted transplantation in children. The germline CDR1 and CDR2 sequences are MGHDK and SYGVNS. V lost 3 bases and J 7 bases, leaving 13 bases between the germline ends. This CDR3 spans 14 amino acids. This clonotype was counted many times. The TCRbeta library incorporated unique molecular identifiers. TCRdb reprocessed the PCR reads via MiXCR and lists one record per CDR3 protein. The sample consists of around 200,000 distinct CDR3 sequences, about 6.3% of them appearing once. The TCR comes from a human donor who donated a stem cell graft to a child with Wiskott-Aldrich syndrome. This chain connects TRBV25-1 to TRBJ2-4; tentative D call: TRBD1 (5 bases). Source: PBMCs from the stem cell graft donor, taken from the stem cell graft. The CDR3 loop reads CASSESAKGNIQYF. CDR3 bases: TGTGCCAGCAGTGAGTCAGCAAAGGGGAACATTCAGTACTTC.